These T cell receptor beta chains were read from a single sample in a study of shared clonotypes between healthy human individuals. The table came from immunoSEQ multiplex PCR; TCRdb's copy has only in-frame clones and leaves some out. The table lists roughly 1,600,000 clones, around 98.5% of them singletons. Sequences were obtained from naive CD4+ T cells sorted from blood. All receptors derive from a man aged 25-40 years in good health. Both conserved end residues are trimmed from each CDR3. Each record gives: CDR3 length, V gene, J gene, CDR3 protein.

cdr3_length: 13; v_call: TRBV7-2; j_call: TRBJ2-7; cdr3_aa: ASSPNPGLAGTLY
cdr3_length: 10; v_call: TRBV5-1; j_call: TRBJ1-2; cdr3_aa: ASRGQDDFYT
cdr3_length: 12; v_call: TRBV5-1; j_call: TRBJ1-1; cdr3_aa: ASSLTGQDTEAF
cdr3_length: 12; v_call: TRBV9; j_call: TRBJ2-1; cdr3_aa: ASSVDGRLREQF
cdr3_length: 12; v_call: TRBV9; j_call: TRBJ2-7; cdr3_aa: ASSASYKGNEQY
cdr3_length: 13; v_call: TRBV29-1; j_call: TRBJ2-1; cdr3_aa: SVGGLAGGYNEQF
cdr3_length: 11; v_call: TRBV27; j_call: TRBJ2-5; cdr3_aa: ASGDRAEETQY
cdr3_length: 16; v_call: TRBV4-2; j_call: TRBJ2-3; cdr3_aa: ASSHLVGTSGSTDTQY
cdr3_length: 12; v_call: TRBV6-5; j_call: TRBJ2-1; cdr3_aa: ASSWDISYNEQF
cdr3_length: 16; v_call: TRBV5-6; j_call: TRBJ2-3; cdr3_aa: ASVKGLAGGRGTDTQY
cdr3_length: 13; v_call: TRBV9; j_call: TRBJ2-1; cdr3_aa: ASSVTGTGGHEQF
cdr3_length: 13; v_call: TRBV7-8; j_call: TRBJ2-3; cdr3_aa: ASSLVGLDTDTQY
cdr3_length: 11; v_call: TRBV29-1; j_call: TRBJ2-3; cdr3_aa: SVQGASTDTQY
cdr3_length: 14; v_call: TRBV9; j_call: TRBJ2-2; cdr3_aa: ASSVPGHPNTGELF
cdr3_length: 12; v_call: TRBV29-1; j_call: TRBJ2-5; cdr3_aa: SVDRLALQETQY
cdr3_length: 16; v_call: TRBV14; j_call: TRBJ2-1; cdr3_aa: ASSQEGRLAGAYNEQF
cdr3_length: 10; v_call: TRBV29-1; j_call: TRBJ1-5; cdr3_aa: SVQDGNQPQH
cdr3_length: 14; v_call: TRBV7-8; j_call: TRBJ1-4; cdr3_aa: ASSLGRGIGGEKLF
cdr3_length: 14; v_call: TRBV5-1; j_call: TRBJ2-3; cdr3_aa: ASSLTPQGSTDTQY
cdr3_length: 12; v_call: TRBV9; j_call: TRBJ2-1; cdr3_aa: ASSVSSSYNEQF
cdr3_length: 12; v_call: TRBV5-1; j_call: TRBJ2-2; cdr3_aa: ASRVGRAHGELF
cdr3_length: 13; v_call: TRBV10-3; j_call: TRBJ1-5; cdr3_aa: AISVGTGGDQPQH
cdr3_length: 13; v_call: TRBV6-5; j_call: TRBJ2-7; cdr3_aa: ASSNFLTSGYEQY
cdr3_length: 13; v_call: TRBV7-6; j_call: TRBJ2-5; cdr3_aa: ASSSLAGGPETQY
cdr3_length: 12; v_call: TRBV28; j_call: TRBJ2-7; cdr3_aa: ASSSAGGPYEQY
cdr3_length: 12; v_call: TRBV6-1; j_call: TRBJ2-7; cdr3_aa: ASSEQGASYEQY
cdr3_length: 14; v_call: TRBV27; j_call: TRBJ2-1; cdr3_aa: ASSRRTSGPYNEQF
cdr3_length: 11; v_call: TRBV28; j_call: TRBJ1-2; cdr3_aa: ATMDRGRYGYT
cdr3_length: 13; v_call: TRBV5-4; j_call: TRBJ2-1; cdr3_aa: ASSLDGSSYNEQF
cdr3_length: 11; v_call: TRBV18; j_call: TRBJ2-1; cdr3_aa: ASSPPSGNEQF
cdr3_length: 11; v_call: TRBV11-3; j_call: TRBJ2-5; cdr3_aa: ASSSFLGETQY
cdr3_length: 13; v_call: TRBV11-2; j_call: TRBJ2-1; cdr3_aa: ASSLSGRALNEQF
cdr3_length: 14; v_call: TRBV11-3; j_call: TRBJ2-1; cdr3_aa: ASSLNGQGAYNEQF
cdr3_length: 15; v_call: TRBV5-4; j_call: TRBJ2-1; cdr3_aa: ASSSAVGDREYNEQF
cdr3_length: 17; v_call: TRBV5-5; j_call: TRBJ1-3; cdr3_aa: ASSPITGPQAHSGNTIY
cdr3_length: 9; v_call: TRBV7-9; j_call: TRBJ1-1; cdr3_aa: ASSMDTEAF
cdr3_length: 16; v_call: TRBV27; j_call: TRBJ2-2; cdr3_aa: ASSARTSYKSNTGELF
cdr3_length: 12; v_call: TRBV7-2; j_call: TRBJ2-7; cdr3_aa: ASSVDRGRHEQY
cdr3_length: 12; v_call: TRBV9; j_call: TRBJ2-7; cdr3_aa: ASSIGTGDYEQY
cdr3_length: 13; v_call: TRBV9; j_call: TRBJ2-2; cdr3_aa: ASSGQGAPTGELF
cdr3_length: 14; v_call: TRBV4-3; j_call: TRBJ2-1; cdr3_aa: ASSQEQGLAGNEQF
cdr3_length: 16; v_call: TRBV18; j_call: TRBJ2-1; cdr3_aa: ASSPLLSFLSSYNEQF
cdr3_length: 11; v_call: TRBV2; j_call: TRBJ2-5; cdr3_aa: ASSVNRRETQY
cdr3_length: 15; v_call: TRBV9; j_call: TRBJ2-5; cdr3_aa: ASSVSPTSPFQETQY
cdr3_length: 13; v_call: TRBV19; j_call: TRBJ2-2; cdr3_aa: ASSIVTGGTGELF
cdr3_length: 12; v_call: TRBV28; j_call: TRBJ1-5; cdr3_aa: ASSLIGARQPQH
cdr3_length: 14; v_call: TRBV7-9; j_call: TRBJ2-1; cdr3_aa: ASSLGVTSGSNEQF
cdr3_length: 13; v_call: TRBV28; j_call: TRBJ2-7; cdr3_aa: ASSFVAGGTHEQY
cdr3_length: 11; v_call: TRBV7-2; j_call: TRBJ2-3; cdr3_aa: ASSLPGVDTQY
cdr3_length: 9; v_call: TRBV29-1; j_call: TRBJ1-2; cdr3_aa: SVLQGNGYT
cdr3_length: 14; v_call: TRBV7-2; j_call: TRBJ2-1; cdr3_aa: ASSLGAGLSYNEQF
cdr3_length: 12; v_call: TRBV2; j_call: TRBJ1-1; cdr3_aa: ASMISPLNTEAF
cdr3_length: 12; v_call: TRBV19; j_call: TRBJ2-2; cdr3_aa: ASSISDPTGELF
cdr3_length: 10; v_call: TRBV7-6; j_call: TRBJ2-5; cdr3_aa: ASRDQAETQY
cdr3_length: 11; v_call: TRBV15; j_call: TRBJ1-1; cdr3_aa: ATSRDLISEAF